These T cell receptor beta chains were read from a single sample in a study of shared clonotypes between healthy human individuals. Repertoires were generated with immunoSEQ multiplex PCR, while TCRdb's copy carries only in-frame clones and drops some. The sample includes roughly 1,500,000 clones, 98% seen only once; the top ten take approximately 0.4%. The sample comprised naive CD4+ T cells sorted from blood. The receptors were sampled from a man aged 25-45 years in good health. CDR3s include the opening cysteine and the closing phenylalanine or tryptophan. The D gene is left open where the match is weak. Rows may omit the clone size; those that give it use once, few, many or a size class.

TRBJ2-3,-,-,TRBV6-6,TGTGCCAGCACCGGCCGAACAGATACGCAGTATTTT,CASTGRTDTQYF
TRBJ2-7,-,TRBD1,TRBV18,TGTGCCAGCTCACGGACAGGGACCCTCGGATTCTACGAGCAGTACTTC,CASSRTGTLGFYEQYF
TRBJ2-7,-,-,TRBV9,TGTGCCAGCAGCGTAGGGGACTACGAGCAGTACTTC,CASSVGDYEQYF
TRBJ2-1,-,TRBD1,TRBV11-2,TGTGCCAGCAGCCGGAGCATTGACAGGGATGATGAGCAGTTCTTC,CASSRSIDRDDEQFF
TRBJ1-1,-,-,TRBV5-6,TGTGCCAGCAGCTTGGCGGGACACGGAGGTGAAGCTTTCTTT,CASSLAGHGGEAFF
TRBJ1-4,once,-,TRBV29-1,TGCAGCGTTGGAGGAGCTAATGAAAAACTGTTTTTT,CSVGGANEKLFF
TRBJ1-1,-,TRBD1,TRBV6-5,TGTGCCAGCAGTAGACAGGGGGCCTTGAACACTGAAGCTTTCTTT,CASSRQGALNTEAFF
TRBJ1-2,-,-,TRBV6-6,TGTGCCAGCAGCCCTGGACCTCGGGGCTACACCTTC,CASSPGPRGYTF
TRBJ2-1,-,-,TRBV11-1,TGTGCCAGCAGCTTAGCGAAACTAGCCGGCAATGAGCAGTTCTTC,CASSLAKLAGNEQFF
TRBJ2-4,-,TRBD1,TRBV11-2,TGTGCCAGCAGACCTAGGACAGGGGACGGCAAAAACATTCAGTACTTC,CASRPRTGDGKNIQYF
TRBJ2-3,-,TRBD2,TRBV19,TGTGCCACCAGGACTAGCGGGAGCGCAGATACGCAGTATTTT,CATRTSGSADTQYF
TRBJ2-7,-,-,TRBV11-2,TGTGCCAGCAGCCTCCTTAGCGGAAATCCATACGAGCAGTACTTC,CASSLLSGNPYEQYF
TRBJ2-3,-,-,TRBV5-6,TGTGCCAGCAGCTTGGCCTTGGCGGGATTCACAGATACGCAGTATTTT,CASSLALAGFTDTQYF
TRBJ2-3,-,-,TRBV7-2,TGTGCCAGCAGCCCCGGCACAGTTGGGGATACGCAGTATTTT,CASSPGTVGDTQYF
TRBJ2-3,-,-,TRBV7-9,TGTGCCAGCAGCTTACCCAGGGGCGACACAGATACGCAGTATTTT,CASSLPRGDTDTQYF
TRBJ2-5,-,TRBD2,TRBV6-1,TGTGCCAGCAGTGAAGGGTGGGCTAGCGGGGCCATGGTCGCCCAGTACTTC,CASSEGWASGAMVAQYF
TRBJ2-7,-,-,TRBV7-9,TGTGCCAGCAGCCGCGGGCGGTCCTACGAGCAGTACTTC,CASSRGRSYEQYF
TRBJ1-5,once,-,TRBV4-1,TGCGCCAGCAGCCGTCGTGGTAGCAATCAGCCCCAGCATTTT,CASSRRGSNQPQHF
TRBJ1-3,-,TRBD1,TRBV7-3,TGTGCCAGCAGCTTGACAGGGACTGGAAACACCATATATTTT,CASSLTGTGNTIYF
TRBJ2-1,-,TRBD2,TRBV7-9,TGTGCCAGCAGCTTATGGGGGGGTGTTCGGGTCAATGAGCAGTTCTTC,CASSLWGGVRVNEQFF
TRBJ2-5,-,-,TRBV4-1,TGCGCCAGCAGCCAAGATTTCCGGCAAGAGACCCAGTACTTC,CASSQDFRQETQYF
TRBJ1-1,-,-,TRBV11-2,TGTGCCAGCAGCTTAGCGCATACAGGGAACACTGAAGCTTTCTTT,CASSLAHTGNTEAFF
TRBJ2-2,-,-,TRBV2,TGTGCCAGCAGTGTGGTGGGGAACACCGGGGAGCTGTTTTTT,CASSVVGNTGELFF
TRBJ2-4,-,-,TRBV5-1,TGCGCCAGCAGCTGGCTACTTGGACAGGCCGGGGGGAACATTCAGTACTTC,CASSWLLGQAGGNIQYF
TRBJ1-1,-,-,TRBV5-4,TGTGCCAGCAGCTTGGAAGGGGGGAGGACTGAAGCTTTCTTT,CASSLEGGRTEAFF
TRBJ2-2,-,TRBD2,TRBV7-6,TGTGCCAGCAGCTTAGTCACGGGAGGTACCGGGGAGCTGTTTTTT,CASSLVTGGTGELFF